Below, 10 T cell receptor beta chains from the same sample are listed, as sequenced in a study of blood T cell repertoires in COVID-19. TCRdb's copy holds only in-frame clones and misses some; the assay was immunoSEQ multiplex PCR. The data show around 380,000 clones, roughly 86% seen once. Sequenced: PBMCs or T cells enriched from blood (not recorded which). These TCRs come from a man aged 25-45 years who had recovered from COVID-19.

The rearrangement links TRBV5-1 to TRBJ2-5; weak D call: TRBD2 (7 bases). The CDR3 is 14 residues long. Germline V lookup: CDR1 SGHRS, CDR2 YFSETQ. The V end was cut by 0 bases, the J end by 5 bases, with 11 bases between. CDR3 coding DNA: TGCGCCAGCAGCTTGGAAGGGGGGGTGGAGACCCAGTACTTC. It specifies CASSLEGGVETQYF.

CDR3 residues: CASSPGGGWQPQHF. Here the CDR3 DNA reads TGTGCCAGCTCACCCGGCGGGGGCTGGCAGCCCCAGCATTTT. The V gene is TRBV18, the J gene TRBJ1-5; perhaps TRBD1 as D (6 bases). This CDR3 spans 14 amino acids. CDR1 and CDR2 (germline): KGHSH, LQKENI. Trimming removed 3 bases from V and 7 bases from J, with 13 bases in between.

V and J are TRBV4-2 and TRBJ1-1, with 9 nucleotides matching TRBD1. Trimming at V came to 2 bases and at J to 3 bases, leaving 7 bases not matched to a gene. From germline, CDR1 is LGHNA and CDR2 YNFKEQ. There are 16 residues in the CDR3. CDR3 sequence (DNA): TGTGCCAGCAGCCAATCAAGGACAGGGGCGTACACTGAAGCTTTCTTT. Protein sequence: CASSQSRTGAYTEAFF.

The chain uses TRBV4-1 and TRBJ2-6; possibly TRBD2 for D (5 bases). Germline V CDR1 and CDR2: MGHRA, YSYEKL. CDR3 length: 17 amino acids. V gave up 4 bases and J gave up 4 bases, with 17 bases separating them. This chain's CDR3 is CASSRGIPLGGANVLTF. DNA for the CDR3: TGCGCCAGCAGCCGAGGTATCCCACTAGGAGGGGCCAACGTCCTGACTTTC.

V is TRBV5-1 and J is TRBJ1-6; D perhaps matches TRBD1 (6 bases). With 4 bases removed from V and 9 bases from J, the gap between germline ends came to 17 bases. Germline assignment: CDR1 SGHRS and CDR2 YFSETQ. The CDR3 is made up of 15 amino acids. CDR3 bases: TGCGCCAGCAGCCATGGAGGGGGGGCAGGTTCACCCCTCCACTTT. Translation: CASSHGGGAGSPLHF.

The chain uses TRBV30 and TRBJ1-1; 9 bases match TRBD1. Germline loops: CDR1 GTSNPN, CDR2 SVGIG (reference sequence). V shed 3 bases, J shed 3 bases, and the junction held 8 bases outside the gene matches. The CDR3 length is 15 residues. The CDR3 DNA follows: TGTGCCTGGAGAATTGGACAGGGGATTTACACTGAAGCTTTCTTT. Amino acid sequence: CAWRIGQGIYTEAFF.

This clone was recorded once. The chain has TRBV7-3 and TRBJ2-7; the match to TRBD2 covers 10 bases. The CDR3 covers 17 residues. CDR1 and CDR2 (germline): SGHTA, FQGTGA. V lost 5 bases and J lost 2; bases outside the gene matches: 12. CDR3 coding DNA: TGTGCCAGCAGCCCTTGGTCCCTAGCGGGGGTCCCCTACGAGCAGTACTTC. This codes for CASSPWSLAGVPYEQYF.

The V and J genes are TRBV7-2 and TRBJ2-3, with 8 bases fitting TRBD2. The V and J ends lost 1 base and 2 bases, in that order; junction bases with no gene match: 5. This CDR3 spans 16 amino acids. The germline gives CDR1 SGHTA, CDR2 FQGNSA. In DNA, the CDR3 is TGTGCCAGCAGCTTAGGGCGGGGGGTGTTCACAGATACGCAGTATTTT. This sequence encodes CASSLGRGVFTDTQYF.

The chain employs TRBV12-3 or TRBV12-4 and TRBJ1-1; D remains unclear. The germline V and J ends were trimmed by 5 bases and 6 bases, with 10 bases remaining between them. The CDR3 is 12 amino acids. The CDR3 here is CASSLDLPEAFF. The CDR3 DNA is TGTGCCAGCAGTCTGGACTTGCCTGAAGCTTTCTTT.

The genes are TRBV6-5 and TRBJ2-3; tentatively, D is TRBD1 (6 bases). There are 15 residues in the CDR3. Germline CDR1 reads MNHEY; CDR2 reads SVGAGI. Trimming removed 2 bases at V and 0 bases at J, with 9 bases between. CDR3 DNA sequence: TGTGCCAGCAGTTACGGACAGACTAGCACAGATACGCAGTATTTT. Its translation: CASSYGQTSTDTQYF.